This T cell receptor beta chain comes out of a study of T cell changes during pregnancy in multiple sclerosis. This clone was seen only once. The protocol was immunoSEQ multiplex PCR, while the TCRdb copy is restricted to in-frame clones and leaves out a portion. The table has 85,000 to 130,000 clones, more than 90% seen once. The clonotype comes from a female donor with multiple sclerosis, enrolled in a pregnancy study. The sample here was peripheral blood, taken in the second trimester of pregnancy.

CDR3 sequence reads: CASSVSGGSKNIQYF. The CDR3 region has the DNA TGTGCCAGTAGTGTCTCAGGGGGCTCCAAAAACATTCAGTACTTC. The genes are TRBV19 and TRBJ2-4, with TRBD1 identical over 8 bases. CDR1 and CDR2 (germline): LNHDA, SQIVND (reference sequence). This CDR3 comprises 15 residues. V gave up 5 bases and J gave up 2 bases; unmatched junction bases: 5.